The sequence of this T cell receptor beta chain was determined in a study of blood T cell repertoires in COVID-19. Across the whole study: There were acute and convalescent COVID-19 samples, and they came from the United States, Italy and Spain. Nucleic acid was either cDNA or gDNA, and it came from T cells, B-cell-depleted T cells, or PBMCs.

As originally analysed: Amplifying reference gene primers gave estimates of nucleated cell counts. Libraries were prepared by immunoSEQ multiplex PCR; TCRdb keeps only in-frame clonotypes and omits some of them. The D gene and trimming were derived from the DNA, and the V and J assignments and clone size from that table. Found here are tens of thousands of clones, under 85% of them singletons; the top ten hold about a tenth. The CDR3 loop spans 15 amino acids. Germline V gives CDR1 MNHEY, CDR2 SVGEGT. V was pared by 6 bases and J by 7 bases, with 8 bases of the junction left unmatched. The origin of this receptor is a human donor in a cohort sampled during active COVID-19. The chain recombines TRBV6-2 or TRBV6-3 with TRBJ1-6; the match to TRBD1 covers 8 bases. Sample: peripheral blood. DNA for the CDR3: TGTGCCAGCAGCTCCGGGACAGGCGAAAATTCACCCCTCCACTTT. It yields the protein CASSSGTGENSPLHF.